This T cell receptor beta chain came from a study of identical twins' blood T cells (dated by TCRdb to 2012 to 2015). Regarding the complete study: Around 48 million Illumina reads were obtained across some twelve libraries, of which six were alpha-chain libraries and six were beta-chain libraries. Using next-generation sequencing, the study compared the TCR alpha and beta chain repertoires of three pairs of monozygous twins to assess how genetics influences repertoire formation.

Donors were six healthy women forming three monozygous twin pairs. Each of the three twin pairs had been raised together, and the twins in each pair were thought likely to have encountered the same infectious agents and vaccines. TCR cDNA libraries were prepared from RNA that had been isolated from peripheral blood mononuclear cells. Study-level results and caveats: Independent studies were stated to be required to validate the proposed role of the TCRalpha J segment in MHC recognition during thymic selection. Looking at the most abundant TCRbeta clonotypes, every donor had more CDR3 sequences in common with her twin than with unrelated donors. V gene usage, even among non-selected out-of-frame TCRbeta clonotypes, was reported to be markedly more similar within twin pairs than between unrelated donors. Because the twins were raised together, environmental influences could not be ruled out as an explanation for the similarity between twins. How many CDR3 clonotypes two donors shared depended mainly on the product of their cloneset sizes, and the twins did not clearly stray from this trend.

For this clonotype: Its antigen is currently not known. No qualities accompany the bases; no much larger clone lies one base away.

Library prep was done by 5' RACE. This sample was sequenced with an Illumina Genome Analyzer IIx. RNA-based TCR cDNA libraries were prepared by a previously described protocol with several modifications. To prevent cross-contamination, barcodes specific to each sample were added to both ends of every TCR cDNA library during cDNA synthesis and amplification. In the authors' own workflow: Between about 85,000 and nearly 550,000 clonotypes were identified per individual, with about 2 to 4 million CDR3-containing reads per library. After reads with improper barcode index combinations were thrown out, a cloneset for each library was built using the MiTCR software. MiTCR filtered or rescued low-quality reads and corrected PCR and sequencing errors when assembling CDR3 clonotypes. Artificial out-of-frame clonotypes were removed by being mapped to in-frame sequences, with one indel in the CDR3 allowed. Similarity in V and J gene usage between donors was calculated as the Jensen-Shannon divergence divided by the mean entropy. Starting from the raw public reads, TCRdb applied fastp trimming at Q25, assembled clones with MiXCR and retained in-frame beta chains. A single entry per CDR3 protein holds the most common genes and DNA from its merged rows. These V and J calls derive from TCRdb rather than the authors' analysis. The sample data list 350,000 to 400,000 distinct CDR3 sequences, and roughly 30% of these were observed just once. The ten largest clones represent 5.5% to 6.5% of the sample.

From the germline V gene, CDR1 is SGHRS and CDR2 is YFSETQ. Unmatched junction bases come to 15, with V trimmed by 3 bases and J by 5 bases. The CDR3 holds 18 amino acids from the cysteine to the phenylalanine. The DNA shown is the 54-base CDR3, in frame from base 1. The rearrangement joined TRBV5-1 to TRBJ2-1; 9 bases in the middle match TRBD2. The sequenced sample was PBMCs. This receptor was taken from a woman aged 18-55 years in good health. The CDR3 protein sequence reads: CASSSRPIGSGGDNEQFF. The sequence in DNA is TGCGCCAGCAGCTCCCGGCCAATCGGTAGCGGGGGAGACAATGAGCAGTTCTTC.